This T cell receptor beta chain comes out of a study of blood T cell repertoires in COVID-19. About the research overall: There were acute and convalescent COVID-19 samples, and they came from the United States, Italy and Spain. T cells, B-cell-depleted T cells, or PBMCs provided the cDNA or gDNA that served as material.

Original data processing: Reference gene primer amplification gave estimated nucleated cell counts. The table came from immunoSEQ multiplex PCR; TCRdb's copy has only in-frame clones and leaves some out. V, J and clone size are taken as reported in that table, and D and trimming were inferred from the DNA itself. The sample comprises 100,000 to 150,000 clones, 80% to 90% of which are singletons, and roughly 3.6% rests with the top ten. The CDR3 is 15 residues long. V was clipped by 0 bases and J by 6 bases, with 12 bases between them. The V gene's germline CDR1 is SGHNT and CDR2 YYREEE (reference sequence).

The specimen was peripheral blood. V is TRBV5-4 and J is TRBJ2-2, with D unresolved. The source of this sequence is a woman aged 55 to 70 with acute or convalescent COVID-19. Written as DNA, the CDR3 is TGTGCCAGCAGCTTGGGGTCCATGGCCCCCGGGGAGCTGTTTTTT. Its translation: CASSLGSMAPGELFF.